This T cell receptor beta chain was recorded in a study of blood T cell repertoires in COVID-19. Looking at the study overall: PBMCs, B-cell-depleted T cells, or T cells provided the cDNA or gDNA that made up the material.

V was trimmed by 3 bases and J by 8 bases, leaving 9 bases between them. The CDR3 contains 12 residues. CDR1 and CDR2 from the germline V gene are LGHDT and YNNKEL (reference sequence). The table lists this clone with a count of one. Repertoires were generated with immunoSEQ multiplex PCR, while TCRdb's copy carries only in-frame clones and drops some. The sample includes under 250,000 clones, 85% to 90% of them seen just once. V usage is TRBV3-1 (or the pseudogene TRBV3-2) and J usage is TRBJ2-3; D possibly corresponds to TRBD1 (6 bases). The sequence came from a man aged 50 to 59 with COVID-19, enrolled during active disease. The sample was peripheral blood. The CDR3 spells CASSHRGLTQYF. The CDR3 coding sequence is TGTGCCAGCAGCCACAGGGGCCTTACGCAGTATTTT.